Shown below are 17 T cell receptor beta chains from a single sample sequenced in a study of beta chain features in type 1 diabetes. Sequencing targeted expressed TCRB transcripts, as all isolated RNA had been reverse transcribed. Measured with immunoSEQ multiplex PCR; TCRdb has only the in-frame clones, and not every one. The table lists roughly 230,000 clones, over 7.5% of them singletons. Material for sequencing was naive CD4+ T cells from blood. These receptors originate from a woman in her late teens or twenties in good health.

The rearrangement joins TRBV11-1 to TRBJ2-5, with 9 bases lining up with TRBD1. CDR1 and CDR2 (germline): SGHAT, FQDESV (reference sequence). This CDR3 spans 15 amino acids. The V segment lost 5 bases and the J segment 5 bases; nucleotides outside the gene matches: 9. CDR3 amino acids: CASSRVTGGAETQYF. The CDR3 bases are TGTGCCAGCAGCAGAGTCACAGGGGGCGCGGAGACCCAGTACTTC.

This clone was seen only a few times. The V and J genes are TRBV4-1 and TRBJ1-1; D perhaps matches TRBD1 (5 bases). V was cut by 3 bases and J by 8 bases, with 16 bases left in between. This CDR3 spans 14 amino acids. The germline CDR1 and CDR2 sequences are MGHRA and YSYEKL. The CDR3 DNA follows: TGCGCCAGCAGCCAGGCCTTCCGGGGGGACGAAGCTTTCTTT. Residues: CASSQAFRGDEAFF.

This clone has more than one count but fewer than ten. The chain carries TRBV2 and TRBJ1-1; 7 bases fit TRBD1. Germline V lookup: CDR1 SNHLY, CDR2 FYNNEI. V was clipped by 2 bases and J by 2 bases; unmatched bases: 5. This CDR3 contains 15 residues. The CDR3 here is CASSEKGTVNTEAFF. Here the CDR3 DNA reads TGTGCCAGCAGTGAAAAAGGGACAGTTAACACTGAAGCTTTCTTT. The complete variable domain, with remaining parts taken from reference TRBV2 and TRBJ1-1, reads EPEVTQTPSHQVTQMGQEVILRCVPISNHLYFYWYRQILGQKVEFLVSFYNNEISEKSEIFDDQFSVERPDGSNFTLKIRSTKLEDSAMYFCASSEKGTVNTEAFFGQGTRLTVV.

The V gene is TRBV19, the J gene TRBJ2-2; possible D gene TRBD1, 6 bases. This CDR3 contains 16 residues. Germline V gives CDR1 LNHDA, CDR2 SQIVND (reference sequence). The germline V and J ends were trimmed by 0 bases and 4 bases, with 12 bases remaining between them. CDR3 nucleotides: TGTGCCAGTAGTATAGATGGGGGCATCGGCACCGGGGAGCTGTTTTTT. This gives the protein CASSIDGGIGTGELFF.

This chain uses TRBV19 with TRBJ1-1; a weak D match, TRBD1 (5 bases). The CDR3 runs to 12 residues. CDR1 is LNHDA, CDR2 SQIVND, per germline (reference sequence). The V and J ends lost 3 bases and 8 bases respectively, with 10 bases between them. CDR3 sequence reads: CASSMGQVEAFF. The CDR3 DNA reads TGTGCCAGTAGTATGGGGCAGGTCGAAGCTTTCTTT.

This clone appeared a few times. The chain recombines TRBV7-9 with TRBJ1-2; weak D call: TRBD1 (5 bases). Looked up from germline, CDR1 is SEHNR and CDR2 is FQNEAQ (reference sequence). CDR3 length: 14 residues. V was trimmed by 6 bases and J by 8 bases, leaving 19 bases between them. The chain's CDR3 is CASSIQGLMGGYTF. In DNA form, the CDR3 reads TGTGCCAGCAGTATCCAGGGCCTGATGGGGGGCTACACCTTC.

This clone turned up a few times. The V and J genes are TRBV9 and TRBJ2-3; possible D gene TRBD1, 6 bases. Germline V gives CDR1 SGDLS, CDR2 YYNGEE. Trimming took off 2 bases at V and 5 bases at J, with 18 bases between the two ends. The CDR3 covers 16 residues. CDR3 in DNA: TGTGCCAGCAGCGTGGGGGCGGCATCCCCGCAAGATACGCAGTATTTT. Translating it yields CASSVGAASPQDTQYF. The full variable domain, completed using reference TRBV9 and TRBJ2-3, is DSGVTQTPKHLITATGQRVTLRCSPRSGDLSVYWYQQSLDQGLQFLIQYYNGEERAKGNILERFSAQQFPDLHSELNLSSLELGDSALYFCASSVGAASPQDTQYFGPGTRLTVL.

The V call is TRBV15, the J call TRBJ1-2; TRBD1 agrees at 10 bases. Per the germline V gene, CDR1 is LNHNV and CDR2 is YYDKDF (reference sequence). The CDR3 runs 16 residues. V lost 2 bases to trimming and J lost 3 bases; unmatched junction nucleotides: 6. The CDR3: CATSRLVGQGDYGYTF. In DNA, the CDR3 is TGTGCCACCAGCAGACTAGTCGGACAGGGGGACTATGGCTACACCTTC.

This clone was observed a few times. A junction boundary mismatches the germline segment, possibly from a read error. The rearrangement joins TRBV7-7 to TRBJ2-5; 8 bases align to TRBD1. This CDR3 is 13 amino acids long. The germline V gene has CDR1 SSHAT and CDR2 FNYEAQ (reference sequence). In DNA form, the CDR3 reads TGTGCTAGCAGCTTGGACAGGGAAGAGACCCAGTACTTC. Amino acid sequence: CASSLDREETQYF.

This clone has just a few counts. The rearrangement uses TRBV10-3 and TRBJ2-7; 13 bases align to TRBD2. The CDR3 sequence is 20 residues long. The V segment lost 0 bases and the J segment 7 bases; nucleotides outside the gene matches: 18. Germline lookup yields CDR1 ENHRY and CDR2 SYGVKD. The CDR3 region has the DNA TGTGCCATCAGTGAGTCGGGGACTAGCGGGATTGGTGTCACATTACGAGAGCAGTACTTC. Translated, it gives CAISESGTSGIGVTLREQYF.

This clone was seen more than once but under ten times. This chain connects TRBV27 to TRBJ2-5, with TRBD1 matching 7 bases. The CDR3 loop spans 13 amino acids. Unmatched junction bases numbered 8, after V lost 5 bases and J lost 8 bases. The germline V gene encodes CDR1 MNHEY and CDR2 SMNVEV (reference sequence). For the CDR3, the DNA is TGTGCCAGCAGTCCCCCCTACAGGGGAACCCAGTACTTC. The encoded protein is CASSPPYRGTQYF.

J is TRBJ2-1 and V is TRBV2, with TRBD2 matching 10 bases. The V gene end was trimmed by 4 bases and the J gene end by 7 bases; junction bases not matched to a gene: 4. The CDR3 length is 14 residues. Germline V gene sequence: CDR1 SNHLY, CDR2 FYNNEI. The CDR3 DNA reads TGTGCCAGCAGTGTATCTAGCGGGAGAAATGAGCAGTTCTTC. This codes for CASSVSSGRNEQFF.

This clone occurred a few times. The sample carries other DNA sequences with the same CDR3. The chain recombines TRBV7-6 with TRBJ1-4, with TRBD1 matching over 9 bases. V was clipped by 5 bases and J by 8 bases; unmatched bases: 6. Germline V lookup: CDR1 SGHVS, CDR2 FNYEAQ. CDR3 length: 14 amino acids. This CDR3 is CASSLGQGNEKLFF. DNA for the CDR3: TGTGCCAGCAGCCTTGGACAGGGGAACGAAAAACTGTTTTTT.

The chain combines TRBV2 with TRBJ1-2; possibly TRBD1 for D (5 bases). Per the germline V gene, CDR1 is SNHLY and CDR2 is FYNNEI. CDR3 size: 14 residues. Trimming cost V 6 bases and J 4 bases, with 15 bases left between them. The CDR3 sequence is CASSDRGLSYGYTF. The CDR3, as DNA: TGTGCCAGCAGCGATAGGGGCTTGAGCTATGGCTACACCTTC.

The chain is built from TRBV11-3 and TRBJ1-1; possibly TRBD1 for D (6 bases). This CDR3 comprises 14 residues. Trimming shortened V by 1 base and J by 1 base, and 7 bases separated the two germline ends. Germline V gene sequence: CDR1 SGHNT, CDR2 YENEEA. CDR3 residues: CASSLGGGNTEAFF. The DNA for the CDR3 is TGTGCCAGCAGCTTAGGAGGGGGGAACACTGAAGCTTTCTTT.

The V call is TRBV6-1, the J call TRBJ1-5; TRBD1 might be the D (5 bases). V was clipped by 1 base and J by 4 bases, with 14 bases between them. In germline, CDR1 is MNHNS, CDR2 SASEGT. This CDR3 is built from 16 residues. Here the CDR3 DNA reads TGTGCCAGCAGTGAAGGTCTCAGGGTGGTGAATCAGCCCCAGCATTTT. It yields the protein CASSEGLRVVNQPQHF.

This rearrangement joins TRBV6-5 to TRBJ1-5, with a tentative D call TRBD1 (5 bases). This CDR3 contains 15 residues. Germline loops: CDR1 MNHEY, CDR2 SVGAGI. V shed 2 bases and J shed 6 bases, with 14 bases lying between them. The CDR3 region has the DNA TGTGCCAGCAGTTACAGGGGTTCCAGAGGTCAGCCCCAGCATTTT. This encodes CASSYRGSRGQPQHF.